What follows are 13 T cell receptor beta chains derived from one specimen sequenced in a study of blood T cell repertoires in COVID-19. Assay used: immunoSEQ multiplex PCR; TCRdb lists only in-frame clones, some missing. The table lists fewer than 250,000 clones, around four fifths of them singletons. Sequencing input: peripheral blood. These receptor sequences come from a man aged 55 to 70 with COVID-19, enrolled during active disease.

The chain has TRBV12-2 and TRBJ1-2. TRBV12-2 is tagged as a pseudogene. This CDR3 region has 15 residues. CDR3 bases: TGTGCAAGTCGCTGCCCGACGTGGAGGCCTTATGGCTACACCTTC. Protein: CASRCPTWRPYGYTF.

This clone was seen more than once but under ten times. The V gene is TRBV5-4, the J gene TRBJ1-1; D is unresolved. V gave up 3 bases and J gave up 8 bases, with 11 bases separating them. CDR3 size: 12 residues. Germline V gene sequence: CDR1 SGHNT, CDR2 YYREEE (reference sequence). CDR3 amino acids: CASSSWTGEAFF. CDR3 bases: TGTGCCAGCAGCTCCTGGACGGGAGAAGCTTTCTTT.

This clone was recorded a few times. The chain couples TRBV28 to TRBJ1-5; D gene unclear. This CDR3 contains 12 residues. Germline CDR1 reads MDHEN; CDR2 reads SYDVKM. The ends were cut back, 6 bases at V and 6 bases at J, with 9 bases in the middle. The CDR3 is CASSLETQPQHF. As DNA, the CDR3 is TGTGCCAGCAGCCTAGAGACTCAGCCCCAGCATTTT.

The sample holds one count of this clone. The CDR3: CASSFRTGQETQYF. CDR3 in DNA: TGTGCCAGCAGCTTCCGGACAGGGCAAGAGACCCAGTACTTC. The rearrangement joins TRBV5-6 to TRBJ2-5; TRBD1 agrees at 8 bases. The V segment lost 2 bases and the J segment 2 bases; nucleotides outside the gene matches: 2. Germline CDR1 and CDR2: SGHDT and YYEEEE. The CDR3 contains 14 residues.

The chain combines TRBV4-1 with TRBJ1-2; possibly TRBD1 for D (6 bases). V was pared by 4 bases and J by 0 bases, with 18 bases between. This CDR3 region has 17 residues. Germline loops: CDR1 MGHRA, CDR2 YSYEKL. CDR3 amino acids: CASSPLPGGRANYGYTF. The CDR3 DNA reads as TGCGCCAGCAGCCCTCTCCCTGGGGGCAGAGCTAACTATGGCTACACCTTC.

This clone has just one count. The J gene is TRBJ2-3, the V gene TRBV7-2; D might be TRBD2 (5 bases). The CDR3 is 17 amino acids. V was cut by 3 bases and J by 0 bases, with 16 bases left in between. Germline assignment: CDR1 SGHTA and CDR2 FQGNSA. The chain's CDR3 is CASSFLPGRGSTDTQYF. In DNA form, the CDR3 reads TGTGCCAGCAGCTTCCTGCCCGGACGGGGTAGCACAGATACGCAGTATTTT.

The gene calls are TRBV19 and TRBJ1-1, with 7 bases identical to TRBD1. The CDR3 is 14 amino acids. The junction had 9 bases not matched to a gene; V was cut back by 0 bases and J by 11 bases. Germline V gives CDR1 LNHDA, CDR2 SQIVND (reference sequence). The CDR3 DNA is TGTGCCAGTAGTATAGATGGGACAGCCGTTAAGGCTTTCTTT. Translation: CASSIDGTAVKAFF. The complete variable domain, with remaining parts taken from reference TRBV19 and TRBJ1-1, reads DGGITQSPKYLFRKEGQNVTLSCEQNLNHDAMYWYRQDPGQGLRLIYYSQIVNDFQKGDIAEGYSVSREKKESFPLTVTSAQKNPTAFYLCASSIDGTAVKAFFGQGTRLTVV.

V is TRBV3-1 (or the pseudogene TRBV3-2) and J is TRBJ2-7; tentative D call: TRBD1 (6 bases). Trimming shortened V by 1 base and J by 5 bases, and 9 bases separated the two germline ends. From germline, CDR1 is LGHDT and CDR2 YNNKEL (reference sequence). This CDR3 has 13 residues. The CDR3 DNA follows: TGTGCCAGCAGCCAAGCCAGGGGAAACGAGCAGTACTTC. Its protein product is CASSQARGNEQYF.

The chain recombines TRBV11-2 with TRBJ2-7; TRBD2 aligns across 8 bases. Germline V lookup: CDR1 SGHAT, CDR2 FQNNGV. The junction had 3 bases not matched to a gene; V was cut back by 3 bases and J by 2 bases. The CDR3 loop spans 14 amino acids. CDR3 amino acids: CASSFREGPYEQYF. DNA of the CDR3: TGTGCCAGCAGCTTTCGGGAGGGCCCCTACGAGCAGTACTTC.

V usage is TRBV7-2 and J usage is TRBJ2-3, with TRBD2 identical over 10 bases. The CDR3 length is 17 residues. V lost 5 bases and J lost 2; bases outside the gene matches: 10. Germline CDR1 is SGHTA and CDR2 is FQGNSA. The CDR3, as DNA: TGTGCCAGCAGCAAACCTGGACTAGCGGCCTACACAGATACGCAGTATTTT. Its translation: CASSKPGLAAYTDTQYF.

The chain has TRBV4-1 and TRBJ2-1; 11 nucleotides align to TRBD2. V lost 4 bases and J lost 7; bases outside the gene matches: 3. From germline, CDR1 is MGHRA and CDR2 YSYEKL. This CDR3 spans 14 amino acids. In DNA form, the CDR3 reads TGCGCCAGCAGCCGATTAGCGGGAGGGAATGAGCAGTTCTTC. Its translation is CASSRLAGGNEQFF.

This chain uses TRBV3-1 (or the pseudogene TRBV3-2) with TRBJ1-3, with 9 bases matching TRBD1. The CDR3 runs to 14 residues. Germline V gives CDR1 LGHDT, CDR2 YNNKEL (reference sequence). This CDR3 is CATQQGAAGNTIYF. DNA for the CDR3: TGTGCGACCCAACAGGGGGCTGCCGGAAACACCATATATTTT.

J is TRBJ1-1 and V is TRBV6-4; D gene uncertain. V shed 6 bases and J shed 2 bases, with 13 bases lying between them. This CDR3 spans 14 amino acids. Per germline, CDR1 MRHNA and CDR2 SNTAGT. CDR3 loop: CASSASNSNTEAFF. DNA for the CDR3: TGTGCCAGCAGCGCCAGCAACAGCAACACTGAAGCTTTCTTT.